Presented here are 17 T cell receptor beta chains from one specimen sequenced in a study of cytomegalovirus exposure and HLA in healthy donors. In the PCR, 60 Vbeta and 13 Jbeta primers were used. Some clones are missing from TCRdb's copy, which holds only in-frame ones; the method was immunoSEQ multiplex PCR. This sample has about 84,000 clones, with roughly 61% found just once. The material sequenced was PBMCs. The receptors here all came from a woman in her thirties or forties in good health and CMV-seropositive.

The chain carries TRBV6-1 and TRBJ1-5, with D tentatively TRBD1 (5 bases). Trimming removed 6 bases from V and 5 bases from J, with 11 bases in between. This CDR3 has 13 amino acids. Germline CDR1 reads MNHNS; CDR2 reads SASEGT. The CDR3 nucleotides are TGTGCCAGCAGCATCAGGGTGGATCAGCCCCAGCATTTT. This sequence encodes CASSIRVDQPQHF.

The CDR3 is CASSEAYYDTSGRGRGNEQFF. The CDR3 DNA is TGTGCCAGCAGTGAAGCGTATTACGATACTAGCGGCAGAGGGCGGGGCAATGAGCAGTTCTTC. The chain joins TRBV6-1 to TRBJ2-1; 8 bases are shared with TRBD2. The CDR3 runs to 21 residues. Germline CDR1 MNHNS, CDR2 SASEGT. V shed 0 bases and J 6 bases; nucleotides not matched to a gene: 22.

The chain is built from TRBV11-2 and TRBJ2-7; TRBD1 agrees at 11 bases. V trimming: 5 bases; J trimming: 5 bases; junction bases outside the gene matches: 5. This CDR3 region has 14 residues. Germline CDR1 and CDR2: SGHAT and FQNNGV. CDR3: CASSRGQGAHEQYF. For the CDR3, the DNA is TGTGCCAGCAGCCGTGGACAGGGGGCCCACGAGCAGTACTTC.

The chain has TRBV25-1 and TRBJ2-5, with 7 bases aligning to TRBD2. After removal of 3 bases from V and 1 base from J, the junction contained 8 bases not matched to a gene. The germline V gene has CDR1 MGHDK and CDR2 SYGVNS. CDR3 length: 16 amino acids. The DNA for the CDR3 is TGTGCCAGCAGTGAGTGGGGCGGGAGTATCCAAGAGACCCAGTACTTC. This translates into CASSEWGGSIQETQYF.

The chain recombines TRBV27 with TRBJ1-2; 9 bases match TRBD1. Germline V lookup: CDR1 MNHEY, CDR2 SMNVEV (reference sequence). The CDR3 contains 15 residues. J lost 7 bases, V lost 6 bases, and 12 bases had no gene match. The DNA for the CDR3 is TGTGCCAGCAGGCCGGGACAGGGCATTTTCGGTGGCTACACCTTC. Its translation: CASRPGQGIFGGYTF.

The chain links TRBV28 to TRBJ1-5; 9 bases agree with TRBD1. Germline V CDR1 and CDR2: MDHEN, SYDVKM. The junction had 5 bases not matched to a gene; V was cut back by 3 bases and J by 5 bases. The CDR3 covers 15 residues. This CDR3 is CASSLTGGEYQPQHF. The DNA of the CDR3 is TGTGCCAGCAGTTTGACAGGGGGGGAATATCAGCCCCAGCATTTT.

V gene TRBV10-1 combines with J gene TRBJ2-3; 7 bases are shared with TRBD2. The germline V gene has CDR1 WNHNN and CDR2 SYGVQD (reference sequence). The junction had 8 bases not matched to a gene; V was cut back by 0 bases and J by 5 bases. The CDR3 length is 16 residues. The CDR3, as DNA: TGCGCCAGCAGTGAGTCGAACCAGCGGGGACTAGATACGCAGTATTTT. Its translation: CASSESNQRGLDTQYF.

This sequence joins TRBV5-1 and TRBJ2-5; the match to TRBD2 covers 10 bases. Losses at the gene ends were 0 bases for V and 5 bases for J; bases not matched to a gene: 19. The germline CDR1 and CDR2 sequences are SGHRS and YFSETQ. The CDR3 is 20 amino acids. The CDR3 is CASSLEPQRKLAGLFETQYF. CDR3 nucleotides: TGCGCCAGCAGCTTGGAACCCCAAAGGAAACTAGCGGGACTATTTGAGACCCAGTACTTC.

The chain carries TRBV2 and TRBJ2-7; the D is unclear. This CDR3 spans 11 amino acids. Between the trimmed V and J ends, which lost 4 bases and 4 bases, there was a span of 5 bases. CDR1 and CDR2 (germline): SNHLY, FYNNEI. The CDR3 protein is CASSVFYEQYF. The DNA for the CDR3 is TGTGCCAGCAGTGTCTTTTACGAGCAGTACTTC.

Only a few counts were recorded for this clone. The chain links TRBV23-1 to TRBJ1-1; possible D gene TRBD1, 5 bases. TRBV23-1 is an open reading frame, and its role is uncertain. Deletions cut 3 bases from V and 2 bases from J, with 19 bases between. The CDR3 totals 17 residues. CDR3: CASSHGPGGDPNTEAFF. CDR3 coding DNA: TGCGCCAGCAGTCACGGACCCGGGGGGGACCCCAACACTGAAGCTTTCTTT.

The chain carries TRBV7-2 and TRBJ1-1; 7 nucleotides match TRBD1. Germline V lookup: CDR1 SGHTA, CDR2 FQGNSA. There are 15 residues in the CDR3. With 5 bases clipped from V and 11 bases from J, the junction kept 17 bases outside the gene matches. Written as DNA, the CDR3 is TGTGCCAGCAGCGGAGCCCGGACAGGCCTCTGGAGGGCTTTCTTT. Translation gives CASSGARTGLWRAFF. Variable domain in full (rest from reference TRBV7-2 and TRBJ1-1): GAGVSQSPSNKVTEKGKDVELRCDPISGHTALYWYRQSLGQGLEFLIYFQGNSAPDKSGLPSDRFSAERTGGSVSTLTIQRTQQEDSAVYLCASSGARTGLWRAFFGQGTRLTVV.

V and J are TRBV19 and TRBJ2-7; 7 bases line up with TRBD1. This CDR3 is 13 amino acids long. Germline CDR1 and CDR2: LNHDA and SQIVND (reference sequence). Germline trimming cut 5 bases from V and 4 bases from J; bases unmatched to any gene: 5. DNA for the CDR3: TGTGCCAGTAGTTCCGGGACAGTTTACGAGCAGTACTTC. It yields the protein CASSSGTVYEQYF.

The CDR3 loop reads CASSLRTSEYNEQFF. The CDR3 DNA sequence: TGTGCCAGCTCACTACGGACTAGCGAGTACAATGAGCAGTTCTTC. This chain links TRBV18 with TRBJ2-1, with TRBD2 identical over 9 bases. V was pared by 4 bases and J by 4 bases, with 5 bases of the junction left unmatched. This CDR3 is 15 amino acids long. CDR1 KGHSH and CDR2 LQKENI come from the germline V gene.

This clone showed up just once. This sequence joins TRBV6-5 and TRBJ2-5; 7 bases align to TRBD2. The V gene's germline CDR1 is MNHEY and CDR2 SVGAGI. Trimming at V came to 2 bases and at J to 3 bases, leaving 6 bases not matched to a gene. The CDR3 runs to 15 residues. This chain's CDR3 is CASSYALAVKETQYF. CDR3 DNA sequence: TGTGCCAGCAGTTACGCGCTAGCGGTAAAAGAGACCCAGTACTTC.

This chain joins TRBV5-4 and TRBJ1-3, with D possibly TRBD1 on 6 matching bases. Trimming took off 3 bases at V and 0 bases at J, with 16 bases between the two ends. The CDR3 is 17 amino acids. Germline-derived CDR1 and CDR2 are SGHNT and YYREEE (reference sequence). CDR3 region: CASSSVTGRRSGNTIYF. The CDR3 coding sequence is TGTGCCAGCAGCTCGGTAACAGGGCGTCGCTCTGGAAACACCATATATTTT.

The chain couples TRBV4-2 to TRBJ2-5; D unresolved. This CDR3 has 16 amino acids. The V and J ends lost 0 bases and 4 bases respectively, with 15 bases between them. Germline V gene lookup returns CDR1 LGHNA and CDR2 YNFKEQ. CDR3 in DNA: TGTGCCAGCAGCCAAGATACGGGTTCGATAAGAGAGACCCAGTACTTC. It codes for CASSQDTGSIRETQYF.

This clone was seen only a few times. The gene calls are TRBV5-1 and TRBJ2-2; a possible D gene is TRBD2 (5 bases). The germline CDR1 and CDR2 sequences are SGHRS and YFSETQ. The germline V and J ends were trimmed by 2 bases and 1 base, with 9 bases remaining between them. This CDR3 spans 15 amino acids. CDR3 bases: TGCGCCAGCAGCTTCCCCAGCGGGAACACCGGGGAGCTGTTTTTT. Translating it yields CASSFPSGNTGELFF.